This T cell receptor beta chain was identified during a study of T cell responses to AZD1222 COVID-19 vaccine. With regard to this clone: As yet, its antigen is unknown.

Whole-study results and caveats: Researchers took repertoire samples only after the peak T cell response had come. Among those given AZD1222, only five to seven were seropositive at baseline.

Clones were read by immunoSEQ multiplex PCR, and TCRdb kept only the in-frame ones, dropping some. In the table there are around 120,000 clones, around 88% of which are singletons. The specimen comprised peripheral blood, sampled on day 0 of AZD1222 vaccination. The TCR was taken from an adult in good health.

In DNA, the CDR3 is TGTGCCAGTAGTATCCCGGGACCCAGGCCCTACGAGCAGTACTTC. Translation: CASSIPGPRPYEQYF. J is TRBJ2-7 and V is TRBV19; D might be TRBD1 or TRBD2, each matching 5 bases. Germline V gene lookup returns CDR1 LNHDA and CDR2 SQIVND (reference sequence). The CDR3 is made up of 15 amino acids. The V gene lost 3 bases and the J gene lost 2 bases, with 14 bases spanning the gap.